A single sample is the source of the 22 T cell receptor beta chains below, sequenced in a study of T-cell reconstitution after alpha-beta-depleted transplantation in children. TCRbeta library construction was performed incorporating unique molecular identifiers. TCRdb recomputed calls from the PCR reads with MiXCR, one row per CDR3 protein. The table has fewer than 700,000 distinct CDR3 sequences, 20% to 25% seen once. This specimen was PBMCs, mostly from graft donor cells, taken 360 days after TCRalphabeta/CD19-depleted stem cell transplant. The receptors were sampled from a boy younger than two who had a stem cell transplant for acute myeloid leukemia, so the T cells may come from the graft donor.

This chain uses TRBV20-1 with TRBJ2-5, with 10 positions matching TRBD2. The CDR3 runs to 16 residues. CDR1 is DFQATT and CDR2 is SNEGSKA in the germline V gene (reference sequence). V lost 0 bases, J lost 6 bases, and 10 bases stayed unmatched. The CDR3 here is CSARDAPSGGAKTQYF. In DNA form, the CDR3 reads TGCAGTGCTAGAGATGCCCCTAGCGGGGGTGCCAAGACCCAGTACTTC.

This chain links TRBV12-3 or TRBV12-4 with TRBJ2-4; D unresolved. This CDR3 has 11 amino acids. Trimming stripped 4 bases from V and 6 bases from J, with 4 bases between. CDR3 loop: CASSSVNIQYF. DNA of the CDR3: TGTGCCAGCAGTTCCGTAAACATTCAGTACTTC.

This clonotype was observed a few times. The V call is TRBV7-3, the J call TRBJ2-5; D is possibly TRBD1 or TRBD2 (5 bases each). Germline CDR1 is SGHTA and CDR2 is FQGTGA. V was shortened by 5 bases and J by 1 base, with 17 bases between the two germline ends. There are 16 residues in the CDR3. The CDR3 DNA sequence: TGTGCCAGCAGCCCGGGACCCCGGGCCTTCCAAGAGACCCAGTACTTC. Amino acid sequence: CASSPGPRAFQETQYF.

V is TRBV28 and J is TRBJ1-1; 9 nucleotides line up with TRBD1. In germline, CDR1 is MDHEN, CDR2 SYDVKM. The CDR3 extends over 16 amino acids. Losses at the gene ends were 6 bases for V and 1 base for J; bases not matched to a gene: 9. The CDR3 reads CASSPGTGSSNTEAFF. The CDR3, as DNA: TGTGCCAGCAGCCCCGGGACAGGGTCGTCGAACACTGAAGCTTTCTTT.

This rearrangement joins TRBV24-1 to TRBJ2-5, with D possibly matching TRBD1 (6 bases). The CDR3 runs to 14 residues. The ends were cut back, 9 bases at V and 4 bases at J, with 17 bases in the middle. Germline CDR1 is KGHDR and CDR2 is SFDVKD. The DNA of the CDR3 is TGTGCCACCTCCCCAGGGGTGAAAGTAGAGACCCAGTACTTC. The encoded protein is CATSPGVKVETQYF.

This clonotype was found once. The chain has TRBV2 and TRBJ1-1; D gene ambiguous. V shed 5 bases and J shed 4 bases, with 17 bases lying between them. Per germline, CDR1 SNHLY and CDR2 FYNNEI. The CDR3 sequence is 15 residues long. DNA for the CDR3: TGTGCCAGCAGTTTCTCTCTACTCCGAGGCACTGAAGCTTTCTTT. Encoded protein: CASSFSLLRGTEAFF.

This clonotype was seen more than once but under ten times. One junction end disagrees with the germline gene, perhaps due to a read error. This chain uses TRBV12-3 or TRBV12-4 with TRBJ2-7; D not certain. The CDR3 loop spans 11 amino acids. CDR3 amino acids: CASSSGPRPVF. DNA of the CDR3: TGTGCCAGCAGTTCCGGTCCCCGACCGGTCTTC.

This clonotype was recorded a few times. This chain links TRBV20-1 with TRBJ1-1, with a tentative D call TRBD1 (5 bases). V was clipped by 5 bases and J by 2 bases, with 9 bases between them. Germline lookup yields CDR1 DFQATT and CDR2 SNEGSKA (reference sequence). The CDR3 covers 12 residues. The DNA for the CDR3 is TGCAGTGCTGGACACGTTAACACTGAAGCTTTCTTT. This sequence encodes CSAGHVNTEAFF.

This clonotype has a handful of counts. V and J are TRBV7-2 and TRBJ2-3; 7 bases align to TRBD2. The V gene's germline CDR1 is SGHTA and CDR2 FQGNSA. The junction had 10 bases not matched to a gene; V was cut back by 5 bases and J by 8 bases. The CDR3 is 14 residues long. Here the CDR3 reads CASSPGLGFSTQYF. The CDR3 nucleotides read TGTGCCAGCAGCCCCGGACTAGGATTTAGTACGCAGTATTTT.

The chain carries TRBV29-1 and TRBJ2-2, with D uncertain. Germline CDR1 SQVTM, CDR2 ANQGSEA. V lost 4 bases and J lost 6, with 18 bases in between. The CDR3 runs to 15 residues. CDR3 in amino acids: CSVGFVGRGSGELFF. The CDR3 region has the DNA TGCAGCGTTGGATTCGTTGGACGCGGATCCGGGGAGCTGTTTTTT.

This clonotype was seen only a few times. The chain links TRBV20-1 to TRBJ2-3; tentative D call: TRBD1 (6 bases). The CDR3 is made up of 16 amino acids. Trimming removed 1 base from V and 2 bases from J, with 16 bases in between. Per germline, CDR1 DFQATT and CDR2 SNEGSKA (reference sequence). CDR3 in amino acids: CSARVAGTPYTDTQYF. CDR3 DNA: TGCAGTGCTAGAGTAGCCGGGACACCCTACACAGATACGCAGTATTTT.

The V call is TRBV5-1, the J call TRBJ2-1; the D gene is possibly TRBD2 (6 bases). There are 16 residues in the CDR3. The germline gives CDR1 SGHRS, CDR2 YFSETQ. V was shortened by 4 bases and J by 0 bases, with 14 bases between the two germline ends. CDR3 coding DNA: TGCGCCAGCAGCCCGGAGGGACTGGCCTCCTACAATGAGCAGTTCTTC. It codes for CASSPEGLASYNEQFF.

The chain joins TRBV20-1 to TRBJ2-2; 9 bases are shared with TRBD2. This CDR3 spans 13 amino acids. Losses at the gene ends were 6 bases for V and 5 bases for J; bases not matched to a gene: 4. Per the germline V gene, CDR1 is DFQATT and CDR2 is SNEGSKA (reference sequence). The DNA of the CDR3 is TGCAGTGCATACCTAGCGGGGACCGGGGAGCTGTTTTTT. Protein sequence: CSAYLAGTGELFF.

This clonotype was seen a handful of times. The rearrangement joins TRBV12-3 or TRBV12-4 to TRBJ2-3; tentative D call: TRBD2 (6 bases). Trimming cost V 8 bases and J 6 bases, with 12 bases left between them. This CDR3 contains 12 residues. CDR3 in DNA: TGTGCCAGCCGGGGGTCAATGGATACGCAGTATTTT. Protein sequence: CASRGSMDTQYF.

This clonotype was detected many times. The chain has TRBV7-9 and TRBJ2-6; D uncertain. V gave up 1 base and J gave up 0 bases, with 7 bases separating them. Germline loops: CDR1 SEHNR, CDR2 FQNEAQ (reference sequence). There are 16 residues in the CDR3. CDR3 DNA sequence: TGTGCCAGCAGCTTAGTTTATACCTCTGGGGCCAACGTCCTGACTTTC. Encoded protein: CASSLVYTSGANVLTF.

This clonotype was counted a few times. The V call is TRBV5-1, the J call TRBJ2-7; a weak D match, TRBD2 (8 bases). With 5 bases removed from V and 0 bases from J, the gap between germline ends came to 18 bases. This CDR3 contains 16 residues. In germline, CDR1 is SGHRS, CDR2 YFSETQ. CDR3 sequence (DNA): TGCGCCAGCAGTCGGGAGGGACAGAGCTACTCCTACGAGCAGTACGTC. Its protein is CASSREGQSYSYEQYV.

This clonotype was observed a handful of times. The CDR3 sequence: CASSHGWVSNQPQHF. The CDR3 DNA follows: TGTGCCAGCAGTCACGGGTGGGTTAGCAATCAGCCCCAGCATTTT. V gene TRBV6-2 or TRBV6-3 combines with J gene TRBJ1-5; D ambiguous. V lost 5 bases, J lost 0 bases, and 11 bases lay in between. Germline CDR1 reads MNHEY; CDR2 reads SVGEGT. There are 15 residues in the CDR3.

The CDR3 loop is CASSYGTSRDIQYF. CDR3 in DNA: TGTGCCAGCAGTTATGGGACCTCCAGGGACATTCAGTACTTC. V usage is TRBV6-5 and J usage is TRBJ2-4, with D tentatively TRBD1 or TRBD2 (5 bases each). CDR1 and CDR2 from the germline V gene are MNHEY and SVGAGI. V was trimmed by 3 bases and J by 8 bases, leaving 14 bases between them. The CDR3 is 14 amino acids.

V and J are TRBV7-2 and TRBJ1-3; TRBD1 might be the D (5 bases). Trimming took off 4 bases at V and 3 bases at J, with 16 bases between the two ends. This CDR3 is 16 amino acids long. Germline V gives CDR1 SGHTA, CDR2 FQGNSA. For the CDR3, the DNA is TGTGCCAGCAGCTCCCGAAGGGGTCTGAATGGAAACACCATATATTTT. Its protein is CASSSRRGLNGNTIYF.

The sample holds many counts of this clonotype. V is TRBV20-1 and J is TRBJ2-1; 7 positions match TRBD1. J gave up 13 bases and V 3 bases, and 3 bases lay outside the gene matches. The germline CDR1 and CDR2 sequences are DFQATT and SNEGSKA (reference sequence). This CDR3 is built from 10 residues. The chain's CDR3 is CSASDREQFF. CDR3 sequence (DNA): TGCAGTGCTAGTGACAGGGAACAGTTCTTC.

The sample holds a few counts of this clonotype. The genes are TRBV7-9 and TRBJ1-2; TRBD1 might be the D (6 bases). V gave up 1 base and J gave up 3 bases, with 12 bases separating them. The CDR3 has 15 amino acids. The V gene's germline CDR1 is SEHNR and CDR2 FQNEAQ (reference sequence). Written as DNA, the CDR3 is TGTGCCAGCAGCTTAGGGGCAGGGGAGGACTATGGCTACACCTTC. Translated, it gives CASSLGAGEDYGYTF.

The rearrangement joins TRBV6-1 to TRBJ1-4; 8 bases fit TRBD1. Germline trimming cut 6 bases from V and 6 bases from J; bases unmatched to any gene: 0. Germline V gives CDR1 MNHNS, CDR2 SASEGT. This CDR3 region has 12 residues. The CDR3: CASRTGDEKLFF. CDR3 coding DNA: TGTGCCAGCAGGACAGGGGATGAAAAACTGTTTTTT.